The clone carrying this T cell receptor (beta chain) was detected many times. From the reads, TCRdb called clonotypes with MiXCR, one entry per CDR3 protein. The sample has 250,000 or so distinct CDR3 sequences; 25% to 30% are singletons. This CDR3 has 17 residues. V was clipped by 5 bases and J by 4 bases, with 23 bases between them. This sample was taken from a study of kidney transplant recipient with SARS-CoV-2 infection. The material was a blood sample, obtained at baseline and between days 110 and 120 from a kidney transplant recipient. The chain links TRBV12-3 or TRBV12-4 to TRBJ1-2; D is undetermined. The clonotype originates from a male patient between 25 and 39 years old who had COVID-19 and was a kidney transplant recipient. Some T cells may be the graft donor's. The CDR3 sequence is CASSERCTAGKTYGYTF. The CDR3, as DNA: TGTGCCAGCAGTGAACGATGCACAGCAGGAAAGACCTATGGCTACACCTTC.